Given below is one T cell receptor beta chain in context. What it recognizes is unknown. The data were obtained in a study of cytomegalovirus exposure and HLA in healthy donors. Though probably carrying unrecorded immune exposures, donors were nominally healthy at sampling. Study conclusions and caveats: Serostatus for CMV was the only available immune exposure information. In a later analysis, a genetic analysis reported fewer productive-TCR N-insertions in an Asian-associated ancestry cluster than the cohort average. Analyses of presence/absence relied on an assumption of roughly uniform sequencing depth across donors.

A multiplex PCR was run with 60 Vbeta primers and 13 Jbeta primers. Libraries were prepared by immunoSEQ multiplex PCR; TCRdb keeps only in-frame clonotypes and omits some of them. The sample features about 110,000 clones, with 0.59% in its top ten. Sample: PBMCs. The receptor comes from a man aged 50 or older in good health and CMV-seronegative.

CDR3 nucleotide sequence: TGTGCCAGCAGCTTAACTAGAGAGACCCAGTACTTC. Translation: CASSLTRETQYF. The V and J genes are TRBV7-2 and TRBJ2-5, with D possibly being TRBD2 (5 bases). V was trimmed by 2 bases and J by 4 bases, leaving 5 bases between them. CDR1 is SGHTA, CDR2 FQGNSA, per germline. The CDR3 is 12 residues long.